This T cell receptor (beta chain) was found in a study of blood T cell repertoires in COVID-19. Study as a whole: Material from acute and convalescent COVID-19 was sourced from the United States, Italy and Spain. T cells, B-cell-depleted T cells, or PBMCs supplied cDNA or gDNA.

The CDR3 spans 18 residues. CDR1 MNHEY and CDR2 SMNVEV come from the germline V gene (reference sequence). J gave up 1 base and V 8 bases, and 14 bases lay outside the gene matches. In the source study's methods: Estimation of nucleated cell counts relied on the amplification of reference gene primers. Profiled with immunoSEQ multiplex PCR; TCRdb holds only in-frame clones, not every one. V and J calls and clone size follow that table, whereas D and trimming were derived from the DNA. The top ten hold 0.99% of the sample, which has 150,000 to 200,000 clones, 86% seen once. This sequence originates from a young man with acute or convalescent COVID-19. V usage is TRBV27 and J usage is TRBJ2-1; TRBD1 matches 10 bases. Sequenced sample: peripheral blood. The CDR3 is CASAGTGDRGGSYNEQFF. The CDR3 DNA reads as TGTGCCAGCGCCGGGACAGGGGATAGGGGGGGGTCCTACAATGAGCAGTTCTTC.